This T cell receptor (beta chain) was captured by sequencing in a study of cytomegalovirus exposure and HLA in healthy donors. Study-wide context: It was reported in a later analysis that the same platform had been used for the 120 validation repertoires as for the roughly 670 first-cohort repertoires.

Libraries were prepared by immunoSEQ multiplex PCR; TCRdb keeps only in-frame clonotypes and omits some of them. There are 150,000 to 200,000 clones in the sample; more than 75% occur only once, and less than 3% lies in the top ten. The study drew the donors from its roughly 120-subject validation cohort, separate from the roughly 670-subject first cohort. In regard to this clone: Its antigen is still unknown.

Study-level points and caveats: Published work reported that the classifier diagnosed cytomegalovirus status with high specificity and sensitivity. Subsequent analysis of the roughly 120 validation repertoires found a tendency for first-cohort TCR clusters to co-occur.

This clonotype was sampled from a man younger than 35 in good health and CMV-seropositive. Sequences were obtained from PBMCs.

The CDR3 nucleotides are TGTGCCAGCAGTTTAGACGGGGGGGGGACAGATACGCAGTATTTT. This gives the protein CASSLDGGGTDTQYF. The V call is TRBV27, the J call TRBJ2-3; 8 bases are a match to TRBD2. The CDR3 totals 15 residues. J lost 3 bases, V lost 2 bases, and 4 bases had no gene match. The germline CDR1 and CDR2 sequences are MNHEY and SMNVEV (reference sequence).